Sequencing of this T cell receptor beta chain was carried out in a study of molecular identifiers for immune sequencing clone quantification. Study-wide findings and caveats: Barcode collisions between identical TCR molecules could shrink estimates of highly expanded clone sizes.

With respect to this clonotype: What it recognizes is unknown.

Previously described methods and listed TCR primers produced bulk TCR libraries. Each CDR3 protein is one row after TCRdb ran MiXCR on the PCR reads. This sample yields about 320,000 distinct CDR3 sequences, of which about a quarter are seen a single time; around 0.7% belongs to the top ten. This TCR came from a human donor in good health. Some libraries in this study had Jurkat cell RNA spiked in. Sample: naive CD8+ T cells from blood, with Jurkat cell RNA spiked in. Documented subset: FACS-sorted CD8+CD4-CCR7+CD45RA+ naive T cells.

The CDR3 here is CASWGIGSGQYF. In nucleotides, the CDR3 is TGTGCCAGCTGGGGGATTGGATCCGGGCAGTACTTC. The rearrangement joins TRBV28 to TRBJ2-7, with D possibly being TRBD1 or TRBD2 (5 bases each). The CDR3 extends over 12 amino acids. Germline V gene lookup returns CDR1 MDHEN and CDR2 SYDVKM. V was cut by 8 bases and J by 9 bases, with 17 bases left in between.